This entry describes one T cell receptor beta chain. The antigen remains unidentified. Assay used: immunoSEQ multiplex PCR; TCRdb lists only in-frame clones, some missing. The data contain fewer than 80,000 clones, 96% of them singletons. This sample is drawn from a study of cytomegalovirus exposure and HLA in healthy donors. The study, taken as a whole, reports: The study recorded 160 or so TCR beta chains that were cytomegalovirus-associated.

Germline CDR1 SGDLS, CDR2 YYNGEE. Trimming took 2 bases from V and 5 from J; bases not matched to a gene: 12. The length of the CDR3 is 17 residues. This clonotype was obtained from a woman between 18 and 30 years old in good health and CMV-seropositive. This chain uses TRBV9 with TRBJ2-5; 10 bases map to TRBD2. Sequenced material: PBMCs. This CDR3 is CASSVDAGLALMETQYF. For the CDR3, the DNA is TGTGCCAGCAGCGTCGACGCGGGACTAGCGTTAATGGAGACCCAGTACTTC. Based on the CDR3 plus reference TRBV9 and TRBJ2-5, the full variable domain is DSGVTQTPKHLITATGQRVTLRCSPRSGDLSVYWYQQSLDQGLQFLIQYYNGEERAKGNILERFSAQQFPDLHSELNLSSLELGDSALYFCASSVDAGLALMETQYFGPGTRLLVL.